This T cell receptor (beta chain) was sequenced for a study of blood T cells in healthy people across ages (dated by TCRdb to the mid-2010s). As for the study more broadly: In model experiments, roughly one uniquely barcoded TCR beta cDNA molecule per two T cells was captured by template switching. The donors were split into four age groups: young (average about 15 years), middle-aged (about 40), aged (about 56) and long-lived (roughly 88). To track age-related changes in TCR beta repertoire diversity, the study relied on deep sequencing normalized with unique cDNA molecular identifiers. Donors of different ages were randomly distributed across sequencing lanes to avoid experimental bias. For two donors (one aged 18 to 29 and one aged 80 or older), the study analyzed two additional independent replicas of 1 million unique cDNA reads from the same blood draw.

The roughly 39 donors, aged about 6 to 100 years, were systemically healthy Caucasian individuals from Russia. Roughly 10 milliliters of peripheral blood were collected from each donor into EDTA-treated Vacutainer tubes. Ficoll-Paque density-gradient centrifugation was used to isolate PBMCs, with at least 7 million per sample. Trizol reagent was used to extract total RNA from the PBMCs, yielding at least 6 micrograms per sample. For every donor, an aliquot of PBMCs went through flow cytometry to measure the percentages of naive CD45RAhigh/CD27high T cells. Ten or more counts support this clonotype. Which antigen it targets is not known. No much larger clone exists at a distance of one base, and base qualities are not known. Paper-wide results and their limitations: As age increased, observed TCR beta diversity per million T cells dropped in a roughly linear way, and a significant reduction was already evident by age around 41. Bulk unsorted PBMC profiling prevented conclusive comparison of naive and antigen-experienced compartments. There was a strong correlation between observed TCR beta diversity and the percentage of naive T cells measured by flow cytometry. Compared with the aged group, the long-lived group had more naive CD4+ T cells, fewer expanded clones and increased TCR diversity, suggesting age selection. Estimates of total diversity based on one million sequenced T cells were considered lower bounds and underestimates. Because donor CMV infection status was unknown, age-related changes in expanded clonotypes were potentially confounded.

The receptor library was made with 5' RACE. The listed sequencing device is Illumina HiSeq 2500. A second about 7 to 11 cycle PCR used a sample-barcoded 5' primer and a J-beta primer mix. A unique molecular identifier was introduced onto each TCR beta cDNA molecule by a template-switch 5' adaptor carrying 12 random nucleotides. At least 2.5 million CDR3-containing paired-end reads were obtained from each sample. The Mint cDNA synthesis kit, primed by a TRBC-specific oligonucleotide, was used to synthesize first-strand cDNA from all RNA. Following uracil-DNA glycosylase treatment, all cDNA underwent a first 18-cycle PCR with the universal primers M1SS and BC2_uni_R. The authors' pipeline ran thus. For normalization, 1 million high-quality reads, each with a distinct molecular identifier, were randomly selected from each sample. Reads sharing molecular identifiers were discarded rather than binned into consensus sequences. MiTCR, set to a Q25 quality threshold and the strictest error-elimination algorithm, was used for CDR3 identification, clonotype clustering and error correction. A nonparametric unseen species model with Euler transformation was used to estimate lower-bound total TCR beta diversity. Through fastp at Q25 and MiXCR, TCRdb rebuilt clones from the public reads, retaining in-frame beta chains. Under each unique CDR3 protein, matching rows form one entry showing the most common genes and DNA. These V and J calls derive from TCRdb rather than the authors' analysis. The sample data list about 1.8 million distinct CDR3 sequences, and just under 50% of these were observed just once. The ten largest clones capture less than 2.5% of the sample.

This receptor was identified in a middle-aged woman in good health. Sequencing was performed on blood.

The bases read TGTGCCAGCAGGGACACGGTTGACAGGAGAAACATTCAGTACTTC. It codes for CASRDTVDRRNIQYF. The rearrangement combines TRBV7-2 with TRBJ2-4; the D gene is possibly TRBD1, with 6 bases matching. There are 15 amino acids in the CDR3, from cysteine to phenylalanine inclusive. The only DNA kept is the CDR3, 45 bases in frame from the first base. At the junction V is shortened by 6 bases and J by 6 bases, with 18 bases in between. CDR1 is given as SGHTA and CDR2 as FQGNSA, both from the germline V gene.